The rows below give T cell receptor beta chains drawn from one sample of a study of blood T cell repertoires in COVID-19. This table comes from immunoSEQ multiplex PCR, and its TCRdb copy is limited to in-frame clones, with some not included. The table records a few hundred thousand clones, around 89% of them present only once. Sequenced sample: peripheral blood. The receptors originated from a woman between 40 and 50 years old with acute or convalescent COVID-19. CDR3s include the opening cysteine and the closing phenylalanine or tryptophan. Each record gives: J gene, clone size, D gene, V gene, CDR3 DNA, CDR3 protein. A D gene is named only where the DNA matches it firmly. Size values are once, few and many counts, or a class for expanded clones, and some rows have none.

TRBJ1-6 . . TRBV6-5 TGTGCCAGCAGCTTTAGCGGACATTCACCCCTCCACTTT CASSFSGHSPLHF
TRBJ1-2 . . TRBV6-5 TGTGCCAGCAGTCCCACGGCTAACTATGGCTACACCTTC CASSPTANYGYTF
TRBJ2-2 . . TRBV5-1 TGCGCCAGCAGCTTGGACGGTAGCACCGGGGAGCTGTTTTTT CASSLDGSTGELFF
TRBJ1-2 . . TRBV19 TGTGCCAGTAGTTTCTCTCCGACAGGTCGCAATAGAGGTTACACCTTC CASSFSPTGRNRGYTF
TRBJ1-5 . . TRBV2 TGTGCCAGCAGTGAAGCGTCGGGTTCGTTAAGCAATCAGCCCCAGCATTTT CASSEASGSLSNQPQHF
TRBJ1-6 . . TRBV19 TGTGCCAGTAGTCCCTCAGAGTGGGGGGGGAATTCACCCCTCCACTTT CASSPSEWGGNSPLHF
TRBJ2-4 once TRBD1 TRBV5-4 TGTGCCAGCAGCTTCGAGACAGGGAAAAACATTCAGTACTTC CASSFETGKNIQYF
TRBJ1-4 once . TRBV25-1 TGTGCCAGCAGTGAATGGAGGGATCAAGAAAAACTGTTTTTT CASSEWRDQEKLFF
TRBJ1-4 . . TRBV6-5 TGTGCCAGCACCAGGCGGGCAACTAATGAAAAACTGTTTTTT CASTRRATNEKLFF
TRBJ2-2 once . TRBV24-1 TGTGCCACCAGTGACTGGACTACCGGGGAGGCTACCGGGGAGCTGTTTTTT CATSDWTTGEATGELFF
TRBJ1-3 . . TRBV9 TGTGCCAGCAGCGTAGAGGGGTACTCTGGAAACACCATATATTTT CASSVEGYSGNTIYF
TRBJ2-3 . . TRBV11-3 TGTGCCAGCAGCCCTAGCACAGATACGCAGTATTTT CASSPSTDTQYF
TRBJ1-2 . TRBD1 TRBV3-1/TRBV3-2 TGTGCCAGCAGCCGTGGGACAGGCGTTAACTATGGCTACACCTTC CASSRGTGVNYGYTF